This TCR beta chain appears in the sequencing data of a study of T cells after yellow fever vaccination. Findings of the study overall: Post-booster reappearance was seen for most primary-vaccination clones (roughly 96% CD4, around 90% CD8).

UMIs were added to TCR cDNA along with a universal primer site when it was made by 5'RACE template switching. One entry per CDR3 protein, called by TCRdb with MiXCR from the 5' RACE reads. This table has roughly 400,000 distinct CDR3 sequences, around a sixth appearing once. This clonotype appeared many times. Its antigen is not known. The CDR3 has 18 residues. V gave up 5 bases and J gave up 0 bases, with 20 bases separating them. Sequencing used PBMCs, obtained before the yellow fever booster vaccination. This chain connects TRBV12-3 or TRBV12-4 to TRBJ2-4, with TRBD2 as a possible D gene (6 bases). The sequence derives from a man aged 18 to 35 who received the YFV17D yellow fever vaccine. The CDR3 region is CASSHLRLPGLAKNIQYF. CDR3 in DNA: TGTGCCAGCAGTCATCTACGACTACCGGGACTAGCCAAAAACATTCAGTACTTC.